The rows below give T cell receptor beta chains drawn from one sample of a study of shared clonotypes between healthy human individuals. Sequencing used immunoSEQ multiplex PCR; TCRdb keeps in-frame clones, though not all of them. The data contain about 2.1 million clones, just under 95% of them singletons. Sequencing was carried out using naive CD8+ T cells from PBMCs. These receptors came from a man between 18 and 29 years old in good health. Some clones in this sample may be carry-over from other donors' samples. CDR3s include the opening cysteine and the closing phenylalanine or tryptophan.

V	J	CDR3
TRBV9	TRBJ2-7	CASSGSGAGYEQYF
TRBV27	TRBJ2-7	CASSLGTGREQYF
TRBV9	TRBJ2-5	CASSYETGAYQETQYF
TRBV28	TRBJ2-2	CASSLWGPGGESYTGELFF
TRBV28	TRBJ1-1	CASTHGAWGSIEAFF
TRBV10-3	TRBJ2-7	CAISESASSYEQYF
TRBV5-1	TRBJ2-7	CASSNENSYEQYF
TRBV19	TRBJ2-7	CASTGTGSYEQYF
TRBV5-1	TRBJ2-7	CASSFSTSGVYEQYF
TRBV27	TRBJ1-5	CASAKGGIQPQHF
TRBV10-3	TRBJ2-7	CAISELVAGLGDYEQYF
TRBV19	TRBJ1-4	CAVSGRTNEKLFF
TRBV9	TRBJ2-3	CASSAWRLAGGPDTQYF
TRBV11-2	TRBJ2-1	CASSLEGSEQFF
TRBV28	TRBJ2-7	CASIPRPGTGSYEQYF
TRBV2	TRBJ2-5	CASKETGTATQETQYF
TRBV7-2	TRBJ2-7	CASSLSLQPSYEQYF
TRBV5-4	TRBJ1-2	CASSYSTFNYGYTF
TRBV7-9	TRBJ1-1	CASSNGLNTEAFF
TRBV28	TRBJ1-3	CASSFIGLFDTIYF
TRBV7-9	TRBJ2-3	CASSSTASTDTQYF
TRBV10-3	TRBJ2-1	CAISDNRFSNEQFF
TRBV11-2	TRBJ2-1	CASSPQPEVAENNEQFF
TRBV13	TRBJ2-7	CASRSRLAEEQYF
TRBV4-3	TRBJ2-7	CASSWDRDNEQYF
TRBV27	TRBJ1-3	CASSLRGENTIYF
TRBV10-1	TRBJ2-2	CASSELASLSGELFF
TRBV19	TRBJ1-5	CASSILISNQPQHF
TRBV11-2	TRBJ2-2	CASSLGRTGELFF
TRBV11-3	TRBJ2-7	CASGTGENEQYF
TRBV27	TRBJ2-6	CASSLSNSGANVLTF
TRBV4-1	TRBJ2-7	CASSQRQGLDEQYF
TRBV29-1	TRBJ2-5	CSVVEWDTIRGETQYF
TRBV9	TRBJ1-1	CASSVYGGGYTEAFF
TRBV5-6	TRBJ2-1	CASSLTVAGYSYNEQFF